The TCR beta chain under discussion was sequenced for a study of sequential checkpoint blockade in melanoma. Turning to the study itself: Arm A got nivolumab then ipilimumab; arm B the reverse, 1:1. After both sequences, patients received maintenance nivolumab.

V gave up 3 bases and J gave up 1 base; unmatched junction bases: 10. Germline V gene data show CDR1 as ENHRY and CDR2 as SYGVKD. This CDR3 has 17 residues. Treatment reported: randomized to nivolumab then ipilimumab (arm A) or the reverse (arm B). None of the patients previously received DNA-damaging chemotherapy. PBMC sorting kept live CD3+CD8+ cells without CD19 or CD56. Measured with immunoSEQ multiplex PCR; TCRdb has only the in-frame clones, and not every one. The data hold roughly 20,000 clones, with about 75% observed a single time. The origin of this receptor is a human donor with melanoma. The chain combines TRBV10-3 with TRBJ1-1; 8 bases align to TRBD1. Sequencing was performed on CD8+ T cells sorted from blood (inferred from file names), taken from a patient given nivolumab and ipilimumab in sequence. CDR3 sequence reads: CAISDLSRQGSNTEAFF. CDR3 in DNA: TGTGCCATCAGTGACCTTAGCCGACAGGGGTCGAACACTGAAGCTTTCTTT.